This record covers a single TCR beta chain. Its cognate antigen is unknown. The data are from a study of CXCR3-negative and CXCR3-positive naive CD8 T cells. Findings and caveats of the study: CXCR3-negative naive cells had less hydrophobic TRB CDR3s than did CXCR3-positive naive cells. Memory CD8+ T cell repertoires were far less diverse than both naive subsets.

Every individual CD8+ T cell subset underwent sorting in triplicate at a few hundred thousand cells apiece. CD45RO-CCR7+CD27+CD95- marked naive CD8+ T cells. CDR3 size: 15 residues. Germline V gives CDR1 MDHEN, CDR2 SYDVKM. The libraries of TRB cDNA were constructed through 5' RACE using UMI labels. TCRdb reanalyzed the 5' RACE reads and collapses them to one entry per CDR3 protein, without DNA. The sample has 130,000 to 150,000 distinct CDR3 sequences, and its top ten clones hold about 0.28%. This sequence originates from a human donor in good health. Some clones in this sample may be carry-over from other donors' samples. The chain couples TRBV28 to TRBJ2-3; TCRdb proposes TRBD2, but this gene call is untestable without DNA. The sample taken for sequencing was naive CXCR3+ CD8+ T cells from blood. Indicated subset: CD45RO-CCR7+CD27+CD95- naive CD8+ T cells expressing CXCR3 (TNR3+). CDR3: CASSLWDSSTDTQYF.